This T cell receptor (beta chain) was captured by sequencing in a study of cytomegalovirus exposure and HLA in healthy donors. Measured with immunoSEQ multiplex PCR; TCRdb has only the in-frame clones, and not every one. The table shows 150,000 to 200,000 clones, with 85% occurring only once. A few counts support this clone. Germline CDR1 and CDR2: GTSNPN and SVGIG (reference sequence). This CDR3 has 15 residues. The V end was cut by 3 bases, the J end by 3 bases, with 15 bases between. The chain has TRBV30 and TRBJ2-1; possibly TRBD2 for D (5 bases). The clonotype was recovered from a man between 18 and 29 years old in good health and CMV-seropositive. Material for sequencing was PBMCs. The CDR3 here is CAWRGLRDYYNEQFF. For the CDR3, the DNA is TGTGCCTGGAGAGGTCTTCGGGATTACTACAATGAGCAGTTCTTC. The full variable domain, with the rest looked up from reference TRBV30 and TRBJ2-1, is SQTIHQWPATLVQPVGSPLSLECTVEGTSNPNLYWYRQAAGRGLQLLFYSVGIGQISSEVPQNLSASRPQDRQFILSSKKLLLSDSGFYLCAWRGLRDYYNEQFFGPGTRLTVL.